The present TCR beta chain was sequenced within a study of T cell responses to AZD1222 COVID-19 vaccine. Assay used: immunoSEQ multiplex PCR; TCRdb lists only in-frame clones, some missing. The table records 100,000 to 150,000 clones, about nine tenths of them present only once. V gave up 6 bases and J gave up 8 bases, with 20 bases separating them. The CDR3 covers 14 residues. Germline V CDR1 and CDR2: MNHEY, SVGAGI. This clone has just a few counts. What it binds is not known. Findings and limits, study-wide: White British people made up most donors, females outnumbered males, and clonal diversity was possibly underestimated.

The starting material was peripheral blood, obtained on day 0 of AZD1222 vaccination. This sequence was found in an adult in good health. The chain employs TRBV6-5 and TRBJ2-7, with D perhaps matching TRBD1 or TRBD2 (5 bases each). The CDR3 DNA sequence: TGTGCCAGCAGAGTCCCGGGGCCGTATATAAAGCAGTACTTC. Its protein is CASRVPGPYIKQYF.